The source of this TCR beta chain is a study of cytomegalovirus exposure and HLA in healthy donors. Germline CDR1 is SQVTM and CDR2 is ANQGSEA. This CDR3 has 13 residues. V trimming: 7 bases; J trimming: 5 bases; junction bases outside the gene matches: 8. 13 Jbeta primers and 60 Vbeta primers were used for the PCR. Clones were sequenced by immunoSEQ multiplex PCR, and TCRdb holds only the in-frame ones, with some missing. The profile shows roughly 100,000 clones, around 15% of them singletons. Study-wide points: Several of the most significant clusters were apparently associated with common viral pathogens in a later analysis.

Comments on this clone: Its antigen remains unknown.

The source is a female donor in good health and CMV-seronegative. Source material: PBMCs. This chain joins TRBV29-1 and TRBJ1-5, with 7 bases identical to TRBD1. The CDR3 region is CSARQGSDQPQHF. CDR3 bases: TGCAGCGCACGACAGGGTTCGGATCAGCCCCAGCATTTT.